This T cell receptor (beta chain) is from a study of T cells after posttransplantation cyclophosphamide. Sequencing used immunoSEQ multiplex PCR; TCRdb keeps in-frame clones, though not all of them. The sample shows roughly 7,600 clones, about four fifths of them seen only once. Study observations and caveats: Blood and skin or GI T cell repertoires showed limited TRB overlap. Donor-recipient repertoire similarity was low at 1-2 months, rising over year one.

A word on this clone: What it binds is not known.

V was clipped by 3 bases and J by 4 bases; unmatched bases: 2. The CDR3 sequence is 14 residues long. Germline V lookup: CDR1 MNHNS, CDR2 SASEGT. Busulfan-fludarabine conditioning, marrow transplant, and cyclophosphamide on days +3 and +4 were administered. V usage is TRBV6-1 and J usage is TRBJ1-4, with TRBD1 identical over 7 bases. This TCR derives from a female patient in her thirties or forties who received an allogeneic stem cell transplant from a related donor, was CMV-positive, and had no GVHD. These T cells may partly come from the graft donor. The material sequenced was CD4+ T cells sorted from blood, taken 950 to 1,200 days after allogeneic stem cell transplant with posttransplant cyclophosphamide. The CDR3 reads CASSDRQGNEKLFF. The CDR3 coding sequence is TGTGCCAGCAGTGACCGACAGGGTAATGAAAAACTGTTTTTT.